This T cell receptor (beta chain) was obtained from a study of blood T cells in healthy people across ages (dated by TCRdb to the mid-2010s). Background for the entire study: Template switching captured roughly one uniquely barcoded TCR beta cDNA molecule per two T cells in model experiments. Age-related changes in TCR beta repertoire diversity were measured in the study by deep sequencing normalized with unique cDNA molecular identifiers. Two additional independent replicas of 1 million unique cDNA reads from the same blood draw were analyzed for two donors (one aged 18 to 30 and one aged 80 or older). To avoid experimental bias, donors of different ages were randomly spread across the sequencing lanes. Four age groups were formed from the donors: young (average about 17 years), middle-aged (roughly 38), aged (under 70) and long-lived (around 80). Study-wide conclusions, independent of this receptor: A strong correlation was found between observed TCR beta diversity and the percentage of naive T cells measured by flow cytometry. Observed TCR beta diversity per million T cells fell roughly linearly with age, and a significant reduction was already apparent by age around 40. Estimates of total diversity based on one million sequenced T cells were regarded as lower bounds and as underestimates. Conclusive comparison of naive and antigen-experienced compartments was prevented by the profiling of bulk unsorted PBMCs. Compared with the aged group, the long-lived group had more naive CD4+ T cells, fewer expanded clones and increased TCR diversity, a pattern suggesting age selection. Donor CMV infection status was unknown, potentially confounding age-related changes in expanded clonotypes.

A word on this clonotype: The antigen it recognizes is unknown. Per-nucleotide qualities are absent, and no much larger clonotype sits a single base away.

Library method: 5' RACE. TCRdb lists the instrument as Illumina HiSeq 2500. The second PCR ran for about 7 to 11 cycles and used a J-beta primer mix along with a sample-barcoded 5' primer. Each TCR beta cDNA molecule received a unique molecular identifier from a template-switch 5' adaptor carrying 12 random nucleotides. Each sample yielded at least 2.5 million CDR3-containing paired-end reads. All of the RNA was converted into first-strand cDNA using the Mint cDNA synthesis kit, with a TRBC-specific oligonucleotide serving as the primer. After uracil-DNA glycosylase treatment, a first 18-cycle PCR used universal primers M1SS and BC2_uni_R on all cDNA. Concerning the study's data processing: Each sample was normalized by randomly selecting 1 million high-quality reads, each carrying a distinct molecular identifier. Reads sharing molecular identifiers were discarded rather than binned into consensus sequences. MiTCR, with a Q25 quality threshold and the strictest error-elimination algorithm, was used for CDR3 identification, clonotype clustering and error correction. A nonparametric unseen species model using Euler transformation provided a lower-bound estimate of total TCR beta diversity. In-frame beta chains were kept once TCRdb had trimmed the public reads at Q25 with fastp and called clones with MiXCR. One record per CDR3 amino acid sequence lists the most common genes and DNA. TCRdb's processing, not the authors' own work, is the source of the V and J calls. The sample table contains fewer than 1.5 million distinct CDR3 sequences; only one count was recorded for roughly 40% of them. The ten largest clones add up to 7.9% of the sample.

Systemically healthy Caucasian individuals from Russia, 35 to 50 in total and aged about 6 to 95 years, were included as donors. Ten milliliters of peripheral blood were drawn from each donor into EDTA-treated Vacutainer tubes. PBMCs were isolated by Ficoll-Paque density-gradient centrifugation, with at least 7 million obtained per sample. Trizol reagent was used to extract total RNA from PBMCs, with at least 5 micrograms per sample. For every donor, flow cytometry on a PBMC aliquot measured the percentage of naive CD45RAhigh/CD27high T cells. Trimming at the junction amounts to 0 bases on V and 10 bases on J, and the germline ends lie 16 bases apart. The germline V gene (reference sequence) sets CDR1 to DFQATT and CDR2 to SNEGSKA. From its cysteine to its phenylalanine, the CDR3 spans 14 amino acids. The sequence is cut down to CDR3 DNA, 42 bases in frame from base 1.

This receptor was identified in a woman aged 18-29 years in good health. Sequencing used blood. The chain links TRBV20-1 with TRBJ2-1, with TRBD1 tentatively as D gene (7 bases match). The CDR3 reads CSARDGQGGYEQFF. Here is the DNA: TGCAGTGCTAGAGACGGCCAGGGGGGCTACGAGCAGTTCTTC.